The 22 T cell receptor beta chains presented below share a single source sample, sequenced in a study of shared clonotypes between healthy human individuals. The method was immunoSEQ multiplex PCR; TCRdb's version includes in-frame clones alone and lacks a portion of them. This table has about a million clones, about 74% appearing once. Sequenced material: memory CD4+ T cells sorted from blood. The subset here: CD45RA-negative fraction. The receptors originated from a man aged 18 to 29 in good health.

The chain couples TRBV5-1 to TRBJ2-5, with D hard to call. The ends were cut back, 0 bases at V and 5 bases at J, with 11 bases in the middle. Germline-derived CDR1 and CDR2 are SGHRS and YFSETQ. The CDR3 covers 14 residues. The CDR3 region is CASSLERSGETQYF. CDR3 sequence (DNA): TGCGCCAGCAGCTTGGAACGGTCTGGGGAGACCCAGTACTTC.

The CDR3 nucleotides read TGCGCCAGCAGCTTACCTAGCGGGGGGGCAGATACGCAGTATTTT. It codes for CASSLPSGGADTQYF. The chain recombines TRBV5-1 with TRBJ2-3; the match to TRBD2 covers 12 bases. The CDR3 sequence is 15 residues long. Germline values: CDR1 SGHRS, CDR2 YFSETQ. V trimming: 2 bases; J trimming: 4 bases; junction bases outside the gene matches: 2.

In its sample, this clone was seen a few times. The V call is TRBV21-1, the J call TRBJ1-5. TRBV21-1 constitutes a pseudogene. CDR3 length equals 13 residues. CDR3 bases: TGTGCCAGCAGCAACGGTGCTGGTCAGCCCCAGCATTTT. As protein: CASSNGAGQPQHF.

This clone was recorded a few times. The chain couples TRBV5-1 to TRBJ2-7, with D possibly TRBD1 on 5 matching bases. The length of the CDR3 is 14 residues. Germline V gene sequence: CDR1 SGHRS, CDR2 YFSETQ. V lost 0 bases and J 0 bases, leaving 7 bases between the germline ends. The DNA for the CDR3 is TGCGCCAGCAGCTTGGGACAGACCTCCTACGAGCAGTACTTC. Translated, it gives CASSLGQTSYEQYF.

As DNA, the CDR3 is TGTGCCAGCAGCATGGGCCTCTTTTGGACTGAAGCTTTCTTT. Its protein product is CASSMGLFWTEAFF. The chain uses TRBV5-8 and TRBJ1-1; D remains unclear. This CDR3 has 14 residues. The germline V and J ends were trimmed by 4 bases and 5 bases, with 15 bases remaining between them. Germline V CDR1 and CDR2: SGHTS, YDEGEE. Supplemented by reference TRBV5-8 and TRBJ1-1, the full variable domain reads EAGVTQSPTHLIKTRGQQATLRCSPISGHTSVYWYQQALGLGLQFLLWYDEGEERNRGNFPPRFSGRQFPNYSSELNVNALELEDSALYLCASSMGLFWTEAFFGQGTRLTVV.

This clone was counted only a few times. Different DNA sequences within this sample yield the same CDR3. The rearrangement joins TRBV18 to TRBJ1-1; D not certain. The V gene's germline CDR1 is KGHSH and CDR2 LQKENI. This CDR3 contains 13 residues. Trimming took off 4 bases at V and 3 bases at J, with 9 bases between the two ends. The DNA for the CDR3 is TGTGCCAGCTCACTAACCCGGGACACTGAAGCTTTCTTT. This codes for CASSLTRDTEAFF.

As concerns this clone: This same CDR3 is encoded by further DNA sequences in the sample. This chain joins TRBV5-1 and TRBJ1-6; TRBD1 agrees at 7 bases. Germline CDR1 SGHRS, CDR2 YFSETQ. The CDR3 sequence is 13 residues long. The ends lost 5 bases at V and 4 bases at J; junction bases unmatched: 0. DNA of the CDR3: TGCGCCAGCAGGACAGGGTATAATTCACCCCTCCACTTT. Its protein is CASRTGYNSPLHF. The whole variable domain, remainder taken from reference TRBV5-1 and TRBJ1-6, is KAGVTQTPRYLIKTRGQQVTLSCSPISGHRSVSWYQQTPGQGLQFLFEYFSETQRNKGNFPGRFSGRQFSNSRSEMNVSTLELGDSALYLCASRTGYNSPLHFGNGTRLTVT.

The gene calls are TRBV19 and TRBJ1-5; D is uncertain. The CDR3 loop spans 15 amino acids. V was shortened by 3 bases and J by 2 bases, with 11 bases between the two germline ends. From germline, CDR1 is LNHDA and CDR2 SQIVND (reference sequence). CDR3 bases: TGTGCCAGTAGTATGATCGGTGGCGGCAATCAGCCCCAGCATTTT. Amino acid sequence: CASSMIGGGNQPQHF.

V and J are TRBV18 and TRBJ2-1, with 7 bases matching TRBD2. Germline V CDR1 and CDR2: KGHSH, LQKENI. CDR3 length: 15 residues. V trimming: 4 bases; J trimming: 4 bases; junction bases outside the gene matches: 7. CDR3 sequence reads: CASSLPTSSYNEQFF. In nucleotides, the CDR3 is TGTGCCAGCTCACTCCCGACTAGCAGTTACAATGAGCAGTTCTTC.

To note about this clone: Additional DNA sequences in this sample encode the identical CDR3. CDR3 protein: CASSPGRVNQPQHF. Written as DNA, the CDR3 is TGTGCCAGCTCCCCCGGTAGGGTCAATCAGCCCCAGCATTTT. The chain couples TRBV18 to TRBJ1-5; no definite D call. The V end was cut by 6 bases, the J end by 3 bases, with 12 bases between. The CDR3 length is 14 residues. Germline V gene sequence: CDR1 KGHSH, CDR2 LQKENI.

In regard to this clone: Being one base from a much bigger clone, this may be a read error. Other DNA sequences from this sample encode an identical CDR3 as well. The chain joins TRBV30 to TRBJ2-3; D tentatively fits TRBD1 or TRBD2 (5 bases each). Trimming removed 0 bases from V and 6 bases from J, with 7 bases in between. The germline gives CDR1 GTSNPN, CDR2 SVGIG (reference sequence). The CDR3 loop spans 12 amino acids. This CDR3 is CAWSVRGDTQYF. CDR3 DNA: TGTGCCTGGAGTGTACGGGGCGATACGCAGTATTTT.

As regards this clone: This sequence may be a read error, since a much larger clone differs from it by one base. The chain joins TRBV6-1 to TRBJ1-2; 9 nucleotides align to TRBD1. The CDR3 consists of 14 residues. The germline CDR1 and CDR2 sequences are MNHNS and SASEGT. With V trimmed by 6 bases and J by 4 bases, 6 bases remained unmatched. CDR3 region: CASSPGTGLYGYTF. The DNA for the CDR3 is TGTGCCAGCAGCCCCGGGACAGGGCTCTATGGCTACACCTTC.

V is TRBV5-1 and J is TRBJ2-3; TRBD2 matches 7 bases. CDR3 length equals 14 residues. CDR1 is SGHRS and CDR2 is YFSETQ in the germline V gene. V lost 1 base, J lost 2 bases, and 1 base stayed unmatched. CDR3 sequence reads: CASSLTSDTDTQYF. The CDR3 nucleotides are TGCGCCAGCAGCTTGACTAGCGACACAGATACGCAGTATTTT.

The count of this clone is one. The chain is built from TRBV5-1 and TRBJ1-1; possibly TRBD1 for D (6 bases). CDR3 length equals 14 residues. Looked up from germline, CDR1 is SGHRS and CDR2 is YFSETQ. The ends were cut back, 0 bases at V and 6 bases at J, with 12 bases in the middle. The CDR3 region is CASSLEAWGPEAFF. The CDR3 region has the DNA TGCGCCAGCAGCTTGGAGGCGTGGGGGCCTGAAGCTTTCTTT.

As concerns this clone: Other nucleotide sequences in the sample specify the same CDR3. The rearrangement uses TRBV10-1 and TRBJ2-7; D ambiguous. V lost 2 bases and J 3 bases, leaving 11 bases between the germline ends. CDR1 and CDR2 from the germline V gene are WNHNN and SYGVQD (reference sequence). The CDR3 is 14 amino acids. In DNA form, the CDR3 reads TGCGCCAGCAGTGAGGGGCAGTCTTTCTACGAGCAGTACTTC. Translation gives CASSEGQSFYEQYF.

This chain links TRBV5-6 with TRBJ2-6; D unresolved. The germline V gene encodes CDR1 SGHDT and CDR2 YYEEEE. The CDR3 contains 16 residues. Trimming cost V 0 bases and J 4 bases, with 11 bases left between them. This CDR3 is CASSLAAGSGANVLTF. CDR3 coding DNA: TGTGCCAGCAGCTTGGCGGCCGGGTCCGGGGCCAACGTCCTGACTTTC.

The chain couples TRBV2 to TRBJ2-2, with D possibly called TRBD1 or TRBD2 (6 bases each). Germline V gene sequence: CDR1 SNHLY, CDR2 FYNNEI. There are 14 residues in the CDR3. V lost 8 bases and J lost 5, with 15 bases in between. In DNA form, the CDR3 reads TGTGCCAGCGGGGGGCATAGGGTTACCGGGGAGCTGTTTTTT. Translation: CASGGHRVTGELFF. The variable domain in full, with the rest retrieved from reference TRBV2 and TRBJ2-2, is EPEVTQTPSHQVTQMGQEVILRCVPISNHLYFYWYRQILGQKVEFLVSFYNNEISEKSEIFDDQFSVERPDGSNFTLKIRSTKLEDSAMYFCASGGHRVTGELFFGEGSRLTVL.

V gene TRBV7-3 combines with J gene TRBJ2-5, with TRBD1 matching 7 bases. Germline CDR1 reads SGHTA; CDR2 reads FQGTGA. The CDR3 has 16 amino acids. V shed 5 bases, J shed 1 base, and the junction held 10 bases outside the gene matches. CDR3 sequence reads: CASSLPSGQPQETQYF. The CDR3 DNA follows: TGTGCCAGCAGCCTCCCTTCGGGACAGCCCCAAGAGACCCAGTACTTC.

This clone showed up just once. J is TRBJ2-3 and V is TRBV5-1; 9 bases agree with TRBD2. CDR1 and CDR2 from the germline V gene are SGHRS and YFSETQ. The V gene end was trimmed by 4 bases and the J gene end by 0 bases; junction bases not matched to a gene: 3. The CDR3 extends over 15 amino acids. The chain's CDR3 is CASSIGTSSTDTQYF. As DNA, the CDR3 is TGCGCCAGCAGCATCGGGACTAGCAGCACAGATACGCAGTATTTT. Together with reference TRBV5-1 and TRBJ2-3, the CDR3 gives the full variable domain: KAGVTQTPRYLIKTRGQQVTLSCSPISGHRSVSWYQQTPGQGLQFLFEYFSETQRNKGNFPGRFSGRQFSNSRSEMNVSTLELGDSALYLCASSIGTSSTDTQYFGPGTRLTVL.

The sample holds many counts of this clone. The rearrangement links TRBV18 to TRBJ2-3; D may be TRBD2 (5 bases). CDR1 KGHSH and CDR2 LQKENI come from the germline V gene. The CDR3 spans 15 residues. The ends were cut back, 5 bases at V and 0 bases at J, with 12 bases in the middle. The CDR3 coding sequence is TGTGCCAGCTCATCTACAAGGACTAGCACAGATACGCAGTATTTT. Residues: CASSSTRTSTDTQYF.

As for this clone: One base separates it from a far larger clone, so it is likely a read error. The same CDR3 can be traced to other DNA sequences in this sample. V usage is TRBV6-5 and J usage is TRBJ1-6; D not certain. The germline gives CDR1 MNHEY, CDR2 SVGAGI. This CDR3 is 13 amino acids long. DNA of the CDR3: TGTGCCAGTAAAGGCAGGACCGATTCACCTCTCCACTTT. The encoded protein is CASKGRTDSPLHF.

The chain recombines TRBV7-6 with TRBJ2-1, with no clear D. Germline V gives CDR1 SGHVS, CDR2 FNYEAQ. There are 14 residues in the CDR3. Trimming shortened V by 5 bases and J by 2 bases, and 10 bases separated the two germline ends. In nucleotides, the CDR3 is TGTGCCAGCAGCCCCCAACATACCTACAATGAGCAGTTCTTC. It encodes CASSPQHTYNEQFF.